Presented here are 32 T cell receptor beta chains from one specimen sequenced in a study of spatial heterogeneity in lung cancer. The sample's time point: sample taken at primary tumor resection. Whole RNA, which was extracted from tumor, nontumor lung tissue or frozen PBMC, was sequenced without any cell sorting. TCRdb reprocessed the 5' RACE reads with MiXCR, giving one entry per CDR3 protein. The sample yields approximately 81,000 distinct CDR3 sequences, 10% to 15% seen once. The source was PBMCs, collected at surgery. The receptor set was obtained from a male donor with early-stage non-small cell lung cancer.

This clonotype was seen a handful of times. CDR3 region: CASHKGTGAYEQYF. CDR3 in DNA: TGCGCCAGCCATAAAGGGACAGGAGCCTACGAGCAGTACTTC. The V call is TRBV10-2, the J call TRBJ2-7, with 8 positions matching TRBD1. Losses at the gene ends were 8 bases for V and 2 bases for J; bases not matched to a gene: 8. The CDR3 spans 14 residues. From germline, CDR1 is WSHSY and CDR2 SAAADI.

The chain employs TRBV30 and TRBJ1-1; possible D gene TRBD1, 5 bases. Trimming took 4 bases from V and 3 from J, leaving 9 bases between them. Germline V CDR1 and CDR2: GTSNPN, SVGIG (reference sequence). The CDR3 loop spans 12 amino acids. The CDR3 is CAWKAGYTEAFF. In DNA, the CDR3 is TGTGCCTGGAAAGCAGGGTACACTGAAGCTTTCTTT.

This clonotype came up a few times. The rearrangement joins TRBV3-1 to TRBJ2-2; TRBD2 agrees at 8 bases. The V gene end was trimmed by 4 bases and the J gene end by 5 bases; junction bases not matched to a gene: 3. The germline V gene has CDR1 LGHDT and CDR2 YNNKEL (reference sequence). CDR3 length equals 14 residues. CDR3 amino acids: CASSLSGGTGELFF. The CDR3 region has the DNA TGTGCCAGCAGCCTAAGCGGGGGAACCGGGGAGCTGTTTTTT.

This clonotype was seen at least ten times. The CDR3: CASSIRGLAGGSETQYF. The CDR3, as DNA: TGTGCCAGTAGTATCCGCGGACTAGCGGGAGGTTCTGAGACCCAGTACTTC. The chain uses TRBV19 and TRBJ2-5; TRBD2 aligns across 14 bases. The CDR3 totals 17 residues. Germline CDR1 reads LNHDA; CDR2 reads SQIVND (reference sequence). V was clipped by 3 bases and J by 5 bases; unmatched bases: 8. The entire variable domain, with the rest obtained from reference TRBV19 and TRBJ2-5, is as follows: DGGITQSPKYLFRKEGQNVTLSCEQNLNHDAMYWYRQDPGQGLRLIYYSQIVNDFQKGDIAEGYSVSREKKESFPLTVTSAQKNPTAFYLCASSIRGLAGGSETQYFGPGTRLLVL.

This clonotype was detected a few times. The V gene is TRBV3-1, the J gene TRBJ2-7; D is ambiguous. The CDR3 sequence is 14 residues long. The germline V gene encodes CDR1 LGHDT and CDR2 YNNKEL (reference sequence). The V end was cut by 6 bases, the J end by 3 bases, with 15 bases between. The CDR3 reads CASSPAAPGYEQYF. CDR3 DNA: TGTGCCAGCAGTCCGGCAGCGCCCGGCTACGAGCAGTACTTC.

This clonotype was observed many times. V is TRBV20-1 and J is TRBJ1-1; D is perhaps TRBD1 (6 bases). From germline, CDR1 is DFQATT and CDR2 SNEGSKA (reference sequence). This CDR3 has 16 amino acids. Trimming cost V 1 base and J 4 bases, with 19 bases left between them. The CDR3 DNA sequence: TGCAGTGCTAGAGGCAACAGGGCGAGACTGGTCACTGAAGCTTTCTTT. The encoded protein is CSARGNRARLVTEAFF.

This chain links TRBV30 with TRBJ2-5; D gene uncertain. CDR1 and CDR2 from the germline V gene are GTSNPN and SVGIG (reference sequence). CDR3 length equals 12 residues. Trimming took 4 bases from V and 5 from J, leaving 11 bases between them. CDR3 in amino acids: CAWTGRAETQYF. The CDR3 DNA sequence: TGTGCCTGGACCGGGCGCGCGGAGACCCAGTACTTC.

Only a few counts were recorded for this clonotype. The rearrangement joins TRBV18 to TRBJ2-4, with 9 bases that match TRBD1. After removal of 3 bases from V and 5 bases from J, the junction contained 2 bases not matched to a gene. The CDR3 contains 14 residues. The germline gives CDR1 KGHSH, CDR2 LQKENI. The CDR3 loop reads CASSPWDRENIQYF. CDR3 bases: TGTGCCAGCTCACCCTGGGACAGGGAAAACATTCAGTACTTC.

This clonotype was seen a handful of times. The rearrangement links TRBV5-1 to TRBJ2-2; no reliable D call. The germline CDR1 and CDR2 sequences are SGHRS and YFSETQ. Trimming removed 1 base at V and 2 bases at J, with 9 bases between. The CDR3 is made up of 15 amino acids. The CDR3 loop is CASSLIDTNTGELFF. The CDR3 bases are TGCGCCAGCAGCTTGATTGACACAAACACCGGGGAGCTGTTTTTT.

Ten or more counts support this clonotype. This sequence joins TRBV4-1 and TRBJ1-5; D remains ambiguous. The CDR3 has 15 amino acids. Germline CDR1 reads MGHRA; CDR2 reads YSYEKL. The V end lost 6 bases, the J end lost 5 bases, and 17 bases lay between the germline ends. Written as DNA, the CDR3 is TGCGCCAGCAGTCGACGAGAGGACGCGGATCAGCCCCAGCATTTT. Its translation: CASSRREDADQPQHF.

This clonotype was picked up many times. The chain links TRBV12-3 or TRBV12-4 to TRBJ1-4, with D possibly being TRBD1 (6 bases). V was pared by 8 bases and J by 7 bases, with 14 bases between. The CDR3 consists of 13 residues. The CDR3 bases are TGTGCCAGCGCTCCATCAGGGGTTGAAAAACTGTTTTTT. Translating it yields CASAPSGVEKLFF.

In its sample, this clonotype was seen many times. The chain couples TRBV6-1 to TRBJ1-4; no definite D call. CDR3 size: 14 residues. CDR1 MNHNS and CDR2 SASEGT come from the germline V gene. V lost 0 bases and J 5 bases, leaving 7 bases between the germline ends. The CDR3 coding sequence is TGTGCCAGCAGTGAAGCGCTTCGGAATGAAAAACTGTTTTTT. It translates to CASSEALRNEKLFF.

This clonotype was picked up a small number of times. The chain carries TRBV7-3 and TRBJ2-2; 9 nucleotides agree with TRBD2. CDR1 is SGHTA, CDR2 FQGTGA, per germline. J was trimmed by 7 bases and V by 1 base; bases with no gene match: 10. The CDR3 extends over 17 amino acids. DNA of the CDR3: TGTGCCAGCAGCTTAAACCCTAGCGGGATGGTCGGCGGGGAGCTGTTTTTT. It translates to CASSLNPSGMVGGELFF.

In this sample, this clonotype turned up many times. This sequence joins TRBV5-1 and TRBJ2-2; D is unresolved. There are 16 residues in the CDR3. V was trimmed by 0 bases and J by 0 bases, leaving 9 bases between them. Germline V gene data show CDR1 as SGHRS and CDR2 as YFSETQ. CDR3 bases: TGCGCCAGCAGCTTGGAGGTCGTCCCGAACACCGGGGAGCTGTTTTTT. It is translated as CASSLEVVPNTGELFF.

Only a few counts were recorded for this clonotype. The chain uses TRBV20-1 and TRBJ2-3, with 8 bases lining up with TRBD1. V gave up 5 bases and J gave up 3 bases; unmatched junction bases: 7. This CDR3 spans 14 amino acids. Per the germline V gene, CDR1 is DFQATT and CDR2 is SNEGSKA (reference sequence). The CDR3 loop reads CSASDRGITDTQYF. DNA for the CDR3: TGCAGTGCTTCCGACAGGGGAATAACAGATACGCAGTATTTT.

This clonotype was recorded many times. V gene TRBV7-8 combines with J gene TRBJ2-3; D perhaps matches TRBD2 (5 bases). The CDR3 is 15 residues long. Looked up from germline, CDR1 is SGHVS and CDR2 is FQNEAQ. Trimming took off 1 base at V and 2 bases at J, with 10 bases between the two ends. DNA of the CDR3: TGTGCCAGCAGCTTAGAGCTAGCCTCCACAGATACGCAGTATTTT. It yields the protein CASSLELASTDTQYF. Looking up the rest from reference TRBV7-8 and TRBJ2-3 gives the full variable domain: GAGVSQSPRYKVAKRGQDVALRCDPISGHVSLFWYQQALGQGPEFLTYFQNEAQLDKSGLPSDRFFAERPEGSVSTLKIQRTQQEDSAVYLCASSLELASTDTQYFGPGTRLTVL.

The chain combines TRBV20-1 with TRBJ2-2; weak D call: TRBD1 (6 bases). V dropped 6 bases and J dropped 7 bases, with 15 bases sitting between them. Germline CDR1 and CDR2: DFQATT and SNEGSKA (reference sequence). CDR3 length: 13 residues. CDR3 residues: CSASRTANGELFF. As DNA, the CDR3 is TGCAGTGCCAGCCGGACAGCCAACGGGGAGCTGTTTTTT.

This clonotype occurred a few times. The chain couples TRBV7-9 to TRBJ2-1, with D unclear. Germline V gene data show CDR1 as SEHNR and CDR2 as FQNEAQ (reference sequence). This CDR3 region has 12 residues. The V gene lost 2 bases and the J gene lost 10 bases, with 9 bases spanning the gap. The DNA of the CDR3 is TGTGCCAGCAGCTTAAGGTACTTGGAGCAGTTCTTC. Translation gives CASSLRYLEQFF.

This clonotype was observed a handful of times. The chain is built from TRBV7-2 and TRBJ2-5; maybe TRBD2 (6 bases). Trimming took 4 bases from V and 5 from J, leaving 14 bases between them. The CDR3 is 14 residues long. Germline V gene lookup returns CDR1 SGHTA and CDR2 FQGNSA. The CDR3 loop reads CASSSPGRRETQYF. The CDR3, as DNA: TGTGCCAGCAGCTCACCTGGGAGGCGCGAGACCCAGTACTTC.

A few counts support this clonotype. The chain links TRBV19 to TRBJ2-3, with D uncertain. V was cut by 3 bases and J by 0 bases, with 7 bases left in between. The CDR3 is 14 amino acids. The germline gives CDR1 LNHDA, CDR2 SQIVND (reference sequence). In nucleotides, the CDR3 is TGTGCCAGTAGTATCCAGGTTAGCACAGATACGCAGTATTTT. This translates into CASSIQVSTDTQYF.

This clonotype has more than one count but fewer than ten. The chain joins TRBV7-3 to TRBJ2-5, with 10 bases matching TRBD2. Looked up from germline, CDR1 is SGHTA and CDR2 is FQGTGA. The CDR3 length is 15 residues. The ends lost 5 bases at V and 7 bases at J; junction bases unmatched: 10. The DNA of the CDR3 is TGTGCCAGCAGCCCCAGCGGGGGGGTTCTTTGGACCCAGTACTTC. The encoded protein is CASSPSGGVLWTQYF. Combining the CDR3 with reference TRBV7-3 and TRBJ2-5 gives the whole variable domain GAGVSQTPSNKVTEKGKYVELRCDPISGHTALYWYRQSLGQGPEFLIYFQGTGAADDSGLPNDRFFAVRPEGSVSTLKIQRTERGDSAVYLCASSPSGGVLWTQYFGPGTRLLVL.

A few counts support this clonotype. The chain couples TRBV7-2 to TRBJ2-7; TRBD2 matches at 10 bases. V lost 5 bases and J lost 3; bases outside the gene matches: 7. Germline CDR1 reads SGHTA; CDR2 reads FQGNSA. The CDR3 is 15 residues long. In DNA form, the CDR3 reads TGTGCCAGCAGCCTAACTAGCGGGATCCTCTACGAGCAGTACTTC. This codes for CASSLTSGILYEQYF. Together with reference TRBV7-2 and TRBJ2-7, the CDR3 gives the full variable domain: GAGVSQSPSNKVTEKGKDVELRCDPISGHTALYWYRQSLGQGLEFLIYFQGNSAPDKSGLPSDRFSAERTGGSVSTLTIQRTQQEDSAVYLCASSLTSGILYEQYFGPGTRLTVT.

This clonotype has more than one count but fewer than ten. The chain employs TRBV5-1 and TRBJ2-3; the D gene is possibly TRBD1 (6 bases). Trimming removed 0 bases at V and 2 bases at J, with 13 bases between. This CDR3 comprises 16 residues. Germline values: CDR1 SGHRS, CDR2 YFSETQ. The CDR3 DNA follows: TGCGCCAGCAGCTTGGGGGTGGACAGATACACAGATACGCAGTATTTT. It encodes CASSLGVDRYTDTQYF.

The chain combines TRBV20-1 with TRBJ2-5, with 15 bases that match TRBD2. The V and J ends lost 5 bases and 9 bases, in that order; junction bases with no gene match: 4. CDR3 length equals 13 residues. Germline V gives CDR1 DFQATT, CDR2 SNEGSKA (reference sequence). Written as DNA, the CDR3 is TGCAGTGCTCGGACTAGCGGGAGGGAGGCCCAGTACTTC. This sequence encodes CSARTSGREAQYF.

The chain combines TRBV7-2 with TRBJ2-3, with 9 nucleotides matching TRBD2. With V trimmed by 7 bases and J by 1 base, 3 bases remained unmatched. The germline V gene encodes CDR1 SGHTA and CDR2 FQGNSA. The CDR3 covers 14 residues. CDR3 coding DNA: TGTGCCAGCACCCGGACTAGCGGCACAGATACGCAGTATTTT. Amino acids: CASTRTSGTDTQYF.

Of note for this clonotype: One junction end does not reproduce the germline sequence, and a read error may be involved. The chain recombines TRBV29-1 with TRBJ2-1; the match to TRBD2 covers 14 bases. The CDR3 runs to 15 residues. Germline assignment: CDR1 SQVTM and CDR2 ANQGSEA. The CDR3 DNA sequence: TGCAGCATTGAAACGGGACTAGCGGGGGACAATGAGCAGTTCTTC. Residues: CSIETGLAGDNEQFF.

This clonotype was observed a handful of times. This rearrangement joins TRBV11-2 to TRBJ2-5; D is ambiguous. The CDR3 loop spans 15 amino acids. V dropped 0 bases and J dropped 4 bases, with 12 bases sitting between them. CDR1 is SGHAT and CDR2 is FQNNGV in the germline V gene. The CDR3 spells CASSLEYAPPETQYF. DNA for the CDR3: TGTGCCAGCAGCTTAGAATACGCACCCCCAGAGACCCAGTACTTC.

This clonotype was seen only a few times. The CDR3 loop is CATSDLGGTGAYNEQFF. CDR3 DNA: TGTGCCACCAGTGATTTGGGGGGGACAGGGGCCTACAATGAGCAGTTCTTC. The chain joins TRBV24-1 to TRBJ2-1; 10 positions agree with TRBD1. CDR3 size: 17 residues. V trimming: 0 bases; J trimming: 2 bases; junction bases outside the gene matches: 3. Germline CDR1 KGHDR, CDR2 SFDVKD.

This clonotype was counted many times. The CDR3 region has the DNA TGTGCCAGCAGCTTATTAGTGTCGGGGGACACTGAAGCTTTCTTT. It translates to CASSLLVSGDTEAFF. The chain uses TRBV7-9 and TRBJ1-1; D is perhaps TRBD1 (5 bases). This CDR3 has 15 amino acids. Germline V gene sequence: CDR1 SEHNR, CDR2 FQNEAQ (reference sequence). Trimming took off 2 bases at V and 3 bases at J, with 13 bases between the two ends.

The table lists this clonotype with a count of one. The rearrangement joins TRBV24-1 to TRBJ2-1, with 11 positions matching TRBD2. The CDR3 covers 15 residues. The V segment lost 3 bases and the J segment 5 bases; nucleotides outside the gene matches: 2. CDR1 is KGHDR and CDR2 is SFDVKD in the germline V gene. In nucleotides, the CDR3 is TGTGCCACCAGTGATCCGGGACTAGCGGACAATGAGCAGTTCTTC. Protein: CATSDPGLADNEQFF.

Only a few counts were recorded for this clonotype. This chain joins TRBV6-1 and TRBJ2-1; either TRBD1 or TRBD2 may supply D (5 bases each). The germline gives CDR1 MNHNS, CDR2 SASEGT. The CDR3 is 13 amino acids. Deletions cut 6 bases from V and 7 bases from J, with 13 bases between. In DNA, the CDR3 is TGTGCCAGCAGCTATGGGTGGGGGAATGAGCAGTTCTTC. Amino acid sequence: CASSYGWGNEQFF.

The rearrangement uses TRBV19 and TRBJ1-1; 7 bases are shared with TRBD1. In germline, CDR1 is LNHDA, CDR2 SQIVND (reference sequence). The ends lost 2 bases at V and 11 bases at J; junction bases unmatched: 14. The CDR3 extends over 15 amino acids. Here the CDR3 reads CASSITNRGGEYAFF. CDR3 coding DNA: TGTGCCAGTAGTATAACAAACAGGGGCGGCGAGTATGCTTTCTTT.